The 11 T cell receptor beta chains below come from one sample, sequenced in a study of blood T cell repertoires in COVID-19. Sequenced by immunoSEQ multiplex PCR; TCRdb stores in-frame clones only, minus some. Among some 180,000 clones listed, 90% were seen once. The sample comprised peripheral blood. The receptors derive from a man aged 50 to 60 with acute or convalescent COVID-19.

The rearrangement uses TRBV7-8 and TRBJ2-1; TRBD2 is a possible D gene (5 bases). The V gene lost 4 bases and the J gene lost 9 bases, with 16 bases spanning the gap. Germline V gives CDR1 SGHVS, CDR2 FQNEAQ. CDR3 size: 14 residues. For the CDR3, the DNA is TGTGCCAGCAGCTCCCAGCGGCAGGCCGGTGAGCAGTTCTTC. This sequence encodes CASSSQRQAGEQFF. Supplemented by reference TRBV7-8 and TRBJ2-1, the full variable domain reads GAGVSQSPRYKVAKRGQDVALRCDPISGHVSLFWYQQALGQGPEFLTYFQNEAQLDKSGLPSDRFFAERPEGSVSTLKIQRTQQEDSAVYLCASSSQRQAGEQFFGPGTRLTVL.

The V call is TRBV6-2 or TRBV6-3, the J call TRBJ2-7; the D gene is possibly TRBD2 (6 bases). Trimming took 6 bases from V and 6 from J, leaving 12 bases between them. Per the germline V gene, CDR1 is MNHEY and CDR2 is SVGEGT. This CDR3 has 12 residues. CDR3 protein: CASSAGLFEQYV. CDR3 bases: TGTGCCAGCAGCGCCGGACTATTCGAGCAGTACGTC.

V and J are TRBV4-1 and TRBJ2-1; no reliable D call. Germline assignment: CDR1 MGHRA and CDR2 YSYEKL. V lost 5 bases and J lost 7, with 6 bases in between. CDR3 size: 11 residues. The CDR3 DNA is TGCGCCAGCAGCGCCAGGAATGAGCAGTTCTTC. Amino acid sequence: CASSARNEQFF.

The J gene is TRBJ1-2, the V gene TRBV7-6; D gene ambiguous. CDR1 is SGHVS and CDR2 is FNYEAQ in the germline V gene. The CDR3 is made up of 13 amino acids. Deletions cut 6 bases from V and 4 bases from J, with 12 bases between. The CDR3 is CASRSRGGYGYTF. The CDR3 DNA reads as TGTGCCAGCAGGAGCCGGGGTGGCTATGGCTACACCTTC.

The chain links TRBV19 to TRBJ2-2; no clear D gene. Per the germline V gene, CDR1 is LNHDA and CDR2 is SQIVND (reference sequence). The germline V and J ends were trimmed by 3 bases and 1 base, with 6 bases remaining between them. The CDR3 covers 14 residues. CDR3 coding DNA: TGTGCCAGTAGTATCGGTGGGAACACCGGGGAGCTGTTTTTT. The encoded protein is CASSIGGNTGELFF.

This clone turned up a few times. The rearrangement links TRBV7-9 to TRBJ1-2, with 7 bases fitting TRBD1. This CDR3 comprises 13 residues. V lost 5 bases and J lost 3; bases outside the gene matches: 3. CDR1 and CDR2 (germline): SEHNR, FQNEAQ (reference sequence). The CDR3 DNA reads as TGTGCCAGCAGCCTTGACAGGGACTATGGCTACACCTTC. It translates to CASSLDRDYGYTF. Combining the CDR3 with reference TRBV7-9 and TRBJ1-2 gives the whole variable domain DTGVSQNPRHKITKRGQNVTFRCDPISEHNRLYWYRQTLGQGPEFLTYFQNEAQLEKSRLLSDRFSAERPKGSFSTLEIQRTEQGDSAMYLCASSLDRDYGYTFGSGTRLTVV.

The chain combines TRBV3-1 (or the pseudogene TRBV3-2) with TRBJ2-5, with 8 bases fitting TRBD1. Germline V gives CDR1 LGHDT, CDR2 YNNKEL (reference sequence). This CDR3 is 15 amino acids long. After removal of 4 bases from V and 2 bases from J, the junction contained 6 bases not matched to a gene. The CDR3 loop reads CASSPDRGPQETQYF. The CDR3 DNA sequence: TGTGCCAGCAGCCCAGACAGGGGTCCACAAGAGACCCAGTACTTC.

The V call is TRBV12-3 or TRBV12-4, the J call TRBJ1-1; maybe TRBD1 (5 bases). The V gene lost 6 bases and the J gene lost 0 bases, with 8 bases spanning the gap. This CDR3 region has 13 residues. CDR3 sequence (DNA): TGTGCCAGCAGGGGGGGAGTGAACACTGAAGCTTTCTTT. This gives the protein CASRGGVNTEAFF.

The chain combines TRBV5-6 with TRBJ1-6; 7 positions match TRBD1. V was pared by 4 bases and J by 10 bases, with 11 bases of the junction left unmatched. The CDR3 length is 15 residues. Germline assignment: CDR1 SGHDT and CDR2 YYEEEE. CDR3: CASSPGTDWRSPLHF. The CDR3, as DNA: TGTGCCAGCAGCCCGGGGACAGACTGGAGATCACCCCTCCACTTT.

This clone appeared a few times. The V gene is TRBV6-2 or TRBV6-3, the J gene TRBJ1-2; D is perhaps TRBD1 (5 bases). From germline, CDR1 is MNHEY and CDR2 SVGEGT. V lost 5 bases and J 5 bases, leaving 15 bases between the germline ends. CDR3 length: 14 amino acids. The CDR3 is CASSLGRVVYGYTF. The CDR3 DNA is TGTGCCAGCAGTCTCGGCAGGGTAGTGTATGGCTACACCTTC.

The CDR3 region has the DNA TGCGCCAGCAGCTTGCTACAGGGTGAAGAGACCCAGTACTTC. Its protein product is CASSLLQGEETQYF. V usage is TRBV5-1 and J usage is TRBJ2-5; a possible D gene is TRBD1 (6 bases). The CDR3 is 14 amino acids. V lost 1 base and J 3 bases, leaving 10 bases between the germline ends. Germline V CDR1 and CDR2: SGHRS, YFSETQ. Supplemented by reference TRBV5-1 and TRBJ2-5, the full variable domain reads KAGVTQTPRYLIKTRGQQVTLSCSPISGHRSVSWYQQTPGQGLQFLFEYFSETQRNKGNFPGRFSGRQFSNSRSEMNVSTLELGDSALYLCASSLLQGEETQYFGPGTRLLVL.